This T cell receptor beta chain was recovered during a study of blood T cell repertoires in COVID-19. This clone has only one observation. From germline, CDR1 is SGDLS and CDR2 YYNGEE. The CDR3 has 13 residues. Between the trimmed V and J ends, which lost 3 bases and 9 bases, there was a span of 10 bases. How the authors handled the data: How many nucleated cells were present was estimated from reference gene primer amplification. The table came from immunoSEQ multiplex PCR; TCRdb's copy has only in-frame clones and leaves some out. V, J and clone size are those of that table, while D and trimming were read from the DNA. Seen here are about 210,000 clones, around 88% observed once, and the top ten hold about 6%.

The origin of this receptor is a man aged 35-49 years with acute COVID-19. Material: PBMCs or T cells enriched from blood (not recorded which). The chain is built from TRBV9 and TRBJ1-6, with no clear D. CDR3 nucleotide sequence: TGTGCCAGCAGCGCTCTAATTGGTTCACCCCTCCACTTT. It is translated as CASSALIGSPLHF.